This is a list of T cell receptor beta chains from one sample in a study of early T cells in non-severe SARS-CoV-2 infection. Each CDR3 protein gets one entry after TCRdb re-called the 5' RACE reads with MiXCR. This sample has roughly 32,000 distinct CDR3 sequences, with more than 5% found just once. Material: whole blood. All receptors come from an adult who was a healthcare worker with PCR-confirmed SARS-CoV-2 infection or an uninfected control (not recorded which). Each CDR3 is given with its conserved first and last residue. Each record gives: V gene, CDR3 protein.

v_call: TRBV7-2; cdr3_aa: CASSLRGSKQYF
v_call: TRBV14; cdr3_aa: CASAQTSYNEQFF
v_call: TRBV5-1; cdr3_aa: CASSLLASGGGETQYF
v_call: TRBV28; cdr3_aa: CASSPVRQSWEKLFF
v_call: TRBV7-9; cdr3_aa: CASSLDAGPNSPLHF
v_call: TRBV18; cdr3_aa: CASSKEGLETQYF
v_call: TRBV29-1; cdr3_aa: CSVEGGGGLSGANVLTF
v_call: TRBV29-1; cdr3_aa: CSAKENNEQFF
v_call: TRBV30; cdr3_aa: CATGDAGELFF
v_call: TRBV28; cdr3_aa: CASSFPTGAYEQYF